These T cell receptor beta chains were read from a single sample in a study of cytomegalovirus exposure and HLA in healthy donors. Using immunoSEQ multiplex PCR, the repertoire was profiled, and TCRdb retains in-frame clones only, with some absent. The sample carries about 200,000 clones, around three quarters recorded once. The specimen sequenced was PBMCs. These TCRs come from a man aged 40-49 years in good health and CMV-seronegative. Both conserved end residues are part of each CDR3. D genes are given only for firm matches. Rows give clone size only sometimes, using once, few, many, or a class for an expanded clone.

d_gene: TRBD2
j_gene: TRBJ2-1
v_gene: TRBV5-1
abundance: .
CDR3aa: CASSPGLAGGHNEQFF
CDR3nt: TGCGCCAGCAGCCCCGGACTAGCGGGGGGCCACAATGAGCAGTTCTTC

d_gene: TRBD2
j_gene: TRBJ2-1
v_gene: TRBV7-3
abundance: few
CDR3aa: CASSSGGGLSYSEQFF
CDR3nt: TGTGCCAGCAGCTCGGGGGGGGGACTATCGTATAGTGAGCAGTTCTTC

d_gene: TRBD1
j_gene: TRBJ1-6
v_gene: TRBV28
abundance: .
CDR3aa: CASARGQIYSPLHF
CDR3nt: TGTGCCAGCGCACGGGGACAGATCTATTCACCCCTCCACTTT

d_gene: .
j_gene: TRBJ2-1
v_gene: TRBV7-8
abundance: .
CDR3aa: CASSAGQPLGDEQFF
CDR3nt: TGTGCCAGCAGCGCGGGACAGCCGCTTGGGGATGAGCAGTTCTTC

d_gene: TRBD2
j_gene: TRBJ2-7
v_gene: TRBV5-6
abundance: .
CDR3aa: CASSLAGPRRLGEQYF
CDR3nt: TGTGCCAGCAGCTTAGCGGGGCCCAGGCGGTTGGGGGAGCAGTACTTC

d_gene: .
j_gene: TRBJ1-2
v_gene: TRBV5-6
abundance: .
CDR3aa: CASSLAKYGYTF
CDR3nt: TGTGCCAGCAGCTTGGCAAAATATGGCTACACCTTC

d_gene: .
j_gene: TRBJ2-1
v_gene: TRBV5-6
abundance: .
CDR3aa: CASSSGLGEQFF
CDR3nt: TGTGCCAGCAGCTCAGGGTTGGGGGAGCAGTTCTTC

d_gene: .
j_gene: TRBJ1-1
v_gene: TRBV2
abundance: few
CDR3aa: CASSEARKTSSTEAFF
CDR3nt: TGTGCCAGCAGTGAAGCGCGCAAGACATCTTCTACTGAAGCTTTCTTT

d_gene: .
j_gene: TRBJ2-5
v_gene: TRBV19
abundance: .
CDR3aa: CASSARGRQETQYF
CDR3nt: TGTGCCAGTAGCGCTCGAGGGAGGCAAGAGACCCAGTACTTC

d_gene: .
j_gene: TRBJ2-1
v_gene: TRBV7-3
abundance: .
CDR3aa: CASSLAGSKNYNEQFF
CDR3nt: TGTGCCAGCAGCTTAGCGGGGTCTAAGAATTACAATGAGCAGTTCTTC

d_gene: TRBD1
j_gene: TRBJ1-4
v_gene: TRBV7-8
abundance: .
CDR3aa: CASREGGGTNEKLFF
CDR3nt: TGTGCCAGCCGAGAAGGGGGCGGAACTAATGAAAAACTGTTTTTT

d_gene: .
j_gene: TRBJ1-5
v_gene: TRBV27
abundance: .
CDR3aa: CASSLIGGGQPQHF
CDR3nt: TGTGCCAGCAGTTTAATTGGGGGGGGACAGCCCCAGCATTTT

d_gene: TRBD1
j_gene: TRBJ1-1
v_gene: TRBV4-2
abundance: .
CDR3aa: CASSQVGQGNVGSEAFF
CDR3nt: TGTGCCAGCAGCCAAGTAGGACAGGGGAATGTGGGCTCTGAAGCTTTCTTT

d_gene: .
j_gene: TRBJ2-7
v_gene: TRBV29-1
abundance: .
CDR3aa: CSVGWEFGEQYF
CDR3nt: TGCAGCGTTGGATGGGAGTTCGGGGAGCAGTACTTC

d_gene: .
j_gene: TRBJ1-1
v_gene: TRBV4-3
abundance: .
CDR3aa: CASSQDSTNTEAFF
CDR3nt: TGCGCCAGCAGCCAAGACTCTACCAACACTGAAGCTTTCTTT

d_gene: TRBD2
j_gene: TRBJ2-3
v_gene: TRBV5-4
abundance: .
CDR3aa: CASSLASGGDTQYF
CDR3nt: TGTGCCAGCAGCTTGGCCTCGGGGGGAGATACGCAGTATTTT

d_gene: .
j_gene: TRBJ1-2
v_gene: TRBV4-3
abundance: .
CDR3aa: CASSQDGVWGYTF
CDR3nt: TGCGCCAGCAGCCAAGACGGAGTTTGGGGCTACACCTTC

d_gene: TRBD1
j_gene: TRBJ2-7
v_gene: TRBV27
abundance: .
CDR3aa: CASSSRQGAMYEQYF
CDR3nt: TGTGCCAGCAGTTCCCGACAGGGGGCCATGTACGAGCAGTACTTC

d_gene: .
j_gene: TRBJ2-7
v_gene: TRBV6-1
abundance: .
CDR3aa: CASSEQPASYEQYF
CDR3nt: TGTGCCAGCAGTGAACAACCCGCTAGCTACGAGCAGTACTTC

d_gene: .
j_gene: TRBJ2-7
v_gene: TRBV11-1
abundance: .
CDR3aa: CASSSLAPEQGFFIYEQYF
CDR3nt: TGTGCCAGCAGCTCGCTTGCCCCTGAACAGGGTTTCTTTATTTACGAGCAGTACTTC

d_gene: .
j_gene: TRBJ1-5
v_gene: TRBV6-5
abundance: .
CDR3aa: CASSLDRNSNQPQHF
CDR3nt: TGTGCCAGCAGTCTAGACAGGAATAGCAATCAGCCCCAGCATTTT

d_gene: TRBD2
j_gene: TRBJ2-1
v_gene: TRBV27
abundance: .
CDR3aa: CASSLSTSGYNEQFF
CDR3nt: TGTGCCAGCAGTTTATCAACTAGCGGGTACAATGAGCAGTTCTTC

d_gene: TRBD1
j_gene: TRBJ1-2
v_gene: TRBV19
abundance: .
CDR3aa: CASSVQDREDGYTF
CDR3nt: TGTGCCAGTAGTGTCCAGGACAGGGAGGATGGCTACACCTTC

d_gene: .
j_gene: TRBJ1-4
v_gene: TRBV7-6
abundance: few
CDR3aa: CASSPVSGGYFPGELFF
CDR3nt: TGTGCCAGCAGCCCCGTCTCTGGAGGCTACTTTCCGGGGGAACTGTTTTTT

d_gene: .
j_gene: TRBJ2-2
v_gene: TRBV5-1
abundance: .
CDR3aa: CASSLAGTGELFF
CDR3nt: TGCGCCAGCAGCTTGGCAGGCACCGGGGAGCTGTTTTTT

d_gene: .
j_gene: TRBJ2-7
v_gene: TRBV5-1
abundance: .
CDR3aa: CASRASPGTGIYEQYF
CDR3nt: TGCGCCAGCCGCGCGTCCCCCGGGACTGGCATCTACGAGCAGTACTTC

d_gene: TRBD2
j_gene: TRBJ2-1
v_gene: TRBV27
abundance: .
CDR3aa: CASGGLAGGRGEQFF
CDR3nt: TGTGCCAGCGGGGGACTAGCGGGAGGACGGGGTGAGCAGTTCTTC

d_gene: .
j_gene: TRBJ2-7
v_gene: TRBV28
abundance: .
CDR3aa: CASSQVSSYEQYF
CDR3nt: TGTGCCAGCAGCCAGGTGAGCTCCTACGAGCAGTACTTC